This TCR beta chain stems from a study of cytomegalovirus exposure and HLA in healthy donors. Study information: According to later analysis, the same platform produced the 90 to 150 validation and approximately 630 first-cohort repertoires. Study findings and constraints: It was 150 or so TCR beta chains that were listed as cytomegalovirus-associated. A few of the chains that were CMV-associated were confirmed in vitro to be specific for CMV antigens. The classifier was said to identify cytomegalovirus status with high specificity and sensitivity.

Some clones are missing from TCRdb's copy, which holds only in-frame ones; the method was immunoSEQ multiplex PCR. In the table there are 60,000 to 65,000 clones, roughly 96% of which are singletons. On this clone itself: Its antigen remains unknown.

The CDR3 has 15 amino acids. The J segment lost 0 bases and the V segment lost 4 bases, leaving 2 bases of the junction unmatched. Germline V gene sequence: CDR1 SGHRS, CDR2 YFSETQ. Input material: PBMCs. The chain is built from TRBV5-1 and TRBJ2-3; 10 positions match TRBD2. This receptor was obtained from a woman in her late teens or twenties in good health and CMV-seropositive. Written as DNA, the CDR3 is TGCGCCAGCAGCCCGACTAGCGGGAGCACAGATACGCAGTATTTT. Translating it yields CASSPTSGSTDTQYF.